This passage covers 25 T cell receptor beta chains from one sample sequenced in a study of tumor-infiltrating lymphocytes in primary liver carcinoma. From unsorted bulk tissue weighing about 20-32 mg, DNA and RNA were co-extracted. From 400 to 550 ng total RNA, TCR beta cDNA was generated with a primer in the constant region. Libraries of TCR beta came from three nested multiplex PCR rounds with slightly modified ARM-PCR. In the first two PCR rounds, TRBV1-TRBV30 forward primers were paired with a C-beta reverse primer, and each round lasted roughly 9 cycles. MiXCR, run by TCRdb on the multiplex PCR reads, gives a single entry per CDR3 protein. The table shows about 48,000 distinct CDR3 sequences, with roughly 77% occurring only once. The sequenced sample consisted of liver tumor tissue from sampling region 3. Regarding subset: tumor region T3, left-lateral pole. These receptors came from a man between 35 and 55 years old with primary liver carcinoma and hepatitis B virus infection.

This clonotype was detected only a few times. V is TRBV11-2 and J is TRBJ2-2; 9 bases match TRBD1. The length of the CDR3 is 17 residues. Per the germline V gene, CDR1 is SGHAT and CDR2 is FQNNGV. DNA of the CDR3: TGTGTCAACAGCTTTGATTGGGACAGGGTCGGCACCGGGGAGCTGTTTTTT. This translates into CVNSFDWDRVGTGELFF.

In the case of this clonotype: Sequence at one end of the junction differs from germline and may be a read error. The rearrangement uses TRBV10-3 and TRBJ2-3, with D tentatively TRBD2 (5 bases). This CDR3 comprises 19 residues. Germline V gene data show CDR1 as ENHRY and CDR2 as SYGVKD. CDR3 sequence reads: CVISESLGTASRSTDTHYF. Written as DNA, the CDR3 is TGTGTCATCAGTGAGTCGCTGGGTACGGCTAGCAGGAGCACAGATACGCATTATTTT.

The chain couples TRBV11-2 to TRBJ2-7, with 15 bases identical to TRBD2. Germline loops: CDR1 SGHAT, CDR2 FQNNGV. This CDR3 spans 18 amino acids. The CDR3 coding sequence is TGTACCAACAACTTATCCGTTGGACTAGCGGGAGGGGGGTACGAGCAGTACTTC. This sequence encodes CTNNLSVGLAGGGYEQYF.

This rearrangement joins TRBV18 to TRBJ2-1; perhaps TRBD2 as D (5 bases). The CDR3 runs 11 residues. Germline CDR1 reads KGHSH; CDR2 reads LQKENI. Trimming took 10 bases from V and 7 from J, leaving 11 bases between them. CDR3 sequence: CATWEMNEQFF. CDR3 sequence (DNA): TGTGCCACCTGGGAGATGAATGAGCAGTTCTTC.

With regard to this clonotype: One end of the junction does not line up with germline, which may come from a read error. The genes are TRBV11-2 and TRBJ2-3, with a tentative D call TRBD2 (5 bases). Germline-derived CDR1 and CDR2 are SGHAT and FQNNGV. The CDR3 sequence is 16 residues long. The CDR3 loop reads CASTPSGMGSTDTQCF. The DNA for the CDR3 is TGTGCCAGTACCCCATCCGGGATGGGGAGCACAGATACGCAGTGTTTT.

Notes on this clonotype: A read error is possible here, since a much larger clone lies one base away. The rearrangement links TRBV11-2 to TRBJ2-5; tentative D call: TRBD2 (6 bases). In germline, CDR1 is SGHAT, CDR2 FQNNGV. The CDR3 is 14 amino acids. CDR3 coding DNA: TGTGCCGGCAGCTTGCGGGGCACGCAAGAGACCCAGCACTTC. This codes for CAGSLRGTQETQHF.

This clonotype has a single count. J is TRBJ1-1 and V is TRBV5-5, with D uncertain. Germline V gives CDR1 SGHKS, CDR2 YYEKEE (reference sequence). The CDR3 is made up of 15 amino acids. V dropped 4 bases and J dropped 1 base, with 14 bases sitting between them. The CDR3 spells CASSMRGAGNTEAFF. In DNA, the CDR3 is TGTGCCAGCAGCATGCGGGGTGCGGGGAACACTGAAGCTTTCTTT.

V gene TRBV28 combines with J gene TRBJ1-5; 8 nucleotides match TRBD1. The CDR3 is 14 residues long. The junction had 7 bases not matched to a gene; V was cut back by 6 bases and J by 6 bases. Germline assignment: CDR1 MDHEN and CDR2 SYDVKM. CDR3 region: CASSAGGMSQPQHF. The CDR3 DNA sequence: TGTGCCAGCAGCGCAGGGGGCATGAGTCAGCCCCAGCATTTT.

In regard to this clonotype: Likely a read error: the CDR3 ends without its conserved phenylalanine or tryptophan. This rearrangement joins TRBV6-5 to TRBJ2-7, with 8 bases matching TRBD1. CDR1 and CDR2 (germline): MNHEY, SVGAGI. The CDR3 extends over 16 amino acids. The J segment lost 4 bases and the V segment lost 0 bases, leaving 8 bases of the junction unmatched. Here the CDR3 reads CASSYSGTGDSYEQYY. DNA of the CDR3: TGTGCCAGCAGTTACTCGGGGACAGGTGACTCTTACGAGCAGTACTAC.

In regard to this clonotype: The junction departs from germline at one end; a sequencing error may be responsible. The V and J genes are TRBV6-2 or TRBV6-3 and TRBJ2-5; 8 bases map to TRBD2. The CDR3 has 14 residues. Germline V gene data show CDR1 as MNHEY and CDR2 as SVGEGT. The DNA for the CDR3 is TGTGCCAGCAGTCATGGGACTAGAATCGAGACACAGTACTTC. Its protein product is CASSHGTRIETQYF.

A word on this clonotype: The CDR3 ends on some other residue instead of the conserved phenylalanine or tryptophan, so this is likely a read error. This sequence joins TRBV29-1 and TRBJ2-5, with D perhaps TRBD1 (6 bases). Germline loops: CDR1 SQVTM, CDR2 ANQGSEA. The CDR3 has 13 residues. CDR3 protein: CSAEGQLKETQYI. The CDR3 DNA is TGCAGCGCTGAAGGACAGTTAAAAGAGACCCAGTACATC.

As for this clonotype: At one end, the junction sequence differs from germline, possibly due to a read error. The chain joins TRBV6-1 to TRBJ2-3; the match to TRBD2 covers 12 bases. CDR3 length equals 16 residues. In germline, CDR1 is MNHNS, CDR2 SASEGT. The CDR3 sequence is CTSSRTSGNPPDTQYF. In nucleotides, the CDR3 is TGTACCAGCAGTCGGACTAGCGGGAATCCGCCAGATACGCAGTATTTT.

To note about this clonotype: Given the absence of the conserved phenylalanine or tryptophan at the CDR3 end, a read error is likely. The chain links TRBV6-6 to TRBJ1-1; no clear D. The germline gives CDR1 MNHNY, CDR2 SVGAGI (reference sequence). V dropped 0 bases and J dropped 7 bases, with 12 bases sitting between them. The CDR3 runs to 14 residues. The CDR3 here is CASSYSIATSEAFS. CDR3 nucleotide sequence: TGTGCCAGCAGTTACTCGATTGCGACCAGTGAAGCTTTCTCT.

The chain uses TRBV11-2 and TRBJ2-1; D perhaps matches TRBD2 (6 bases). The germline V gene has CDR1 SGHAT and CDR2 FQNNGV. There are 16 residues in the CDR3. Trimming left V 3 bases short and J 12 bases short, with 24 bases between. The CDR3 here is CASSLDIGLTVGGQFF. The DNA of the CDR3 is TGTGCCAGCAGCTTGGATATCGGACTAACCGTGGGTGGGCAGTTCTTC. Drawing the rest from reference TRBV11-2 and TRBJ2-1, the complete variable domain is EAGVAQSPRYKIIEKRQSVAFWCNPISGHATLYWYQQILGQGPKLLIQFQNNGVVDDSQLPKDRFSAERLKGVDSTLKIQPAKLEDSAVYLCASSLDIGLTVGGQFFGPGTRLTVL.

The gene calls are TRBV4-1 and TRBJ2-1; D may be TRBD2 (6 bases). Germline CDR1 reads MGHRA; CDR2 reads YSYEKL. The CDR3 loop spans 13 amino acids. The V end was cut by 1 base, the J end by 10 bases, with 11 bases between. CDR3 sequence reads: CASSQASSAEQFF. CDR3 DNA: TGCGCCAGCAGCCAAGCTTCTAGCGCCGAGCAGTTCTTC.

This clonotype is a singleton in its sample. The junction departs from germline at one end; a sequencing error may be responsible. This chain links TRBV6-5 with TRBJ2-2, with D perhaps being TRBD1 or TRBD2 (6 bases each). The V gene's germline CDR1 is MNHEY and CDR2 SVGAGI. The CDR3 loop spans 14 amino acids. CDR3 sequence (DNA): TGTGCCAGCAGTTACTCTCGGGACACCCGGGAGCTGTTGTTT. As protein: CASSYSRDTRELLF.

The table lists this clonotype with many counts. V and J are TRBV4-1 and TRBJ1-1; D might be TRBD1 (5 bases). Between the trimmed V and J ends, which lost 4 bases and 1 base, there was a span of 13 bases. Germline values: CDR1 MGHRA, CDR2 YSYEKL. This CDR3 is built from 15 residues. Written as DNA, the CDR3 is TGCGCCAGCAGCCGAGACCCGGGGCAGAACACTGAAGCTTTCTTT. Translating gives CASSRDPGQNTEAFF.

With regard to this clonotype: At one end the junction does not follow the germline gene, possibly because of a read error. The genes are TRBV6-5 and TRBJ1-1, with D unresolved. CDR1 is MNHEY and CDR2 is SVGAGI in the germline V gene. This CDR3 contains 13 residues. Written as DNA, the CDR3 is TGTGCCAGCGATTACGGGCAAGACACTGGAGCTTTCTTT. It translates to CASDYGQDTGAFF.

V gene TRBV4-1 combines with J gene TRBJ2-5; possibly TRBD2 for D (5 bases). Germline V gene lookup returns CDR1 MGHRA and CDR2 YSYEKL. This CDR3 contains 19 residues. V gave up 6 bases and J gave up 3 bases, with 29 bases separating them. The CDR3 nucleotides are TGCGCCAGCAGGCTAGGCTGGATGCTAGCAGGAGAGGCGAAAGAGACCCAGTACTTC. It codes for CASRLGWMLAGEAKETQYF.

This clonotype was detected many times. The V and J genes are TRBV9 and TRBJ2-2; D unresolved. Germline V lookup: CDR1 SGDLS, CDR2 YYNGEE. With 0 bases removed from V and 6 bases from J, the gap between germline ends came to 12 bases. This CDR3 has 15 residues. The CDR3: CASSVAPGQPGELFF. The CDR3 coding sequence is TGTGCCAGCAGCGTAGCTCCGGGTCAACCCGGGGAGCTGTTTTTT.

About this clonotype itself: This likely comes from a read error, as the CDR3 has no conserved phenylalanine or tryptophan at its end. It is unclear where the CDR3 begins or ends on the DNA, so no DNA is shown, and the CDR3 is as TCRdb lists it. The rearrangement links TRBV6-6 to TRBJ1-1; the table's D call TRBD1 went unverified against the DNA. The CDR3 is 15 residues long, counting both termini. Germline CDR1 reads MNHNY; CDR2 reads SVGAGI (reference sequence). The CDR3 loop is CASSPRTVMNTEAFS.

As for this clonotype: The CDR3 ends on some other residue instead of the conserved phenylalanine or tryptophan, so this is likely a read error. The DNA is omitted, as the CDR3 cannot be located on it reliably, and the CDR3 follows TCRdb's listing. The CDR3 protein is CASSSMTGGIGELFL. This chain connects TRBV12-3 or TRBV12-4 to TRBJ2-2; the listed D gene, TRBD1, was not tested against the DNA. The CDR3 sequence runs 15 residues, both termini included.

The chain uses TRBV4-2 and TRBJ2-5; D possibly corresponds to TRBD1 (5 bases). The CDR3 is 15 residues long. Looked up from germline, CDR1 is LGHNA and CDR2 is YNFKEQ. CDR3 nucleotides: TGTAACAGCAGCCAAGCTGAAGGGGTTCAAGAGACCCAGTACTTC. It yields the protein CNSSQAEGVQETQYF.

The genes are TRBV11-2 and TRBJ2-7; no clear D gene. The V gene's germline CDR1 is SGHAT and CDR2 FQNNGV. V was cut by 2 bases and J by 7 bases, with 15 bases left in between. The CDR3 spans 14 residues. The CDR3 loop reads CASSLTDTDKEQYF. DNA of the CDR3: TGTGCCAGCAGCTTAACTGACACTGACAAGGAGCAGTACTTC. The full variable domain, rest sourced from reference TRBV11-2 and TRBJ2-7, is EAGVAQSPRYKIIEKRQSVAFWCNPISGHATLYWYQQILGQGPKLLIQFQNNGVVDDSQLPKDRFSAERLKGVDSTLKIQPAKLEDSAVYLCASSLTDTDKEQYFGPGTRLTVT.

The gene calls are TRBV29-1 and TRBJ2-7; 7 nucleotides align to TRBD2. The V gene end was trimmed by 6 bases and the J gene end by 2 bases; junction bases not matched to a gene: 7. Per the germline V gene, CDR1 is SQVTM and CDR2 is ANQGSEA. This CDR3 has 13 amino acids. CDR3 in amino acids: CSVDWEGAYEQYF. CDR3 nucleotide sequence: TGCAGCGTGGACTGGGAGGGTGCCTACGAGCAGTACTTC.